A selection of T cell receptor beta chains follows, all from one sample in a study of cytomegalovirus exposure and HLA in healthy donors. Some clones are missing from TCRdb's copy, which holds only in-frame ones; the method was immunoSEQ multiplex PCR. The data show some 200,000 clones, roughly 83% seen once. The sequencing sample was made of PBMCs. The receptor source for this set is a male donor in good health and CMV-seropositive. The CDR3 runs from the conserved cysteine through the conserved F or W. A D gene is named only where the DNA matches it firmly. Size is omitted from some rows. Given values are once, few, many or a class for expanded clones.

d_call,j_call,clone_size,v_call,cdr3_nt,cdr3_aa
-,TRBJ2-6,-,TRBV5-4,TGTGCCAGCAGCACAGCCATCCAGGGGCTCTCTGGGGCCAACGTCCCGACTTTC,CASSTAIQGLSGANVPTF
TRBD1,TRBJ1-5,-,TRBV30,TGTGCCTGGGGACAGGGTAACAATCAGCCCCAGCATTTT,CAWGQGNNQPQHF
TRBD2,TRBJ2-1,-,TRBV12-5,TGTGCTAGTGGGCCTAGCGGGGGTTACAATGAGCAGTTCTTC,CASGPSGGYNEQFF
-,TRBJ1-3,-,TRBV28,TGTGCCAGCAGTCCGACAGCTACCTTCTCTGGAAACACCATATATTTT,CASSPTATFSGNTIYF
TRBD1,TRBJ2-3,-,TRBV7-2,TGTGCCAGCAGCTCGGGACAGCTCACAGATACGCAGTATTTT,CASSSGQLTDTQYF
TRBD1,TRBJ1-4,-,TRBV6-1,TGTGCCAGCATCGGAGCCGGGACAGGGGAAGAAAAACTGTTTTTT,CASIGAGTGEEKLFF
-,TRBJ2-7,-,TRBV5-4,TGTGCCAGCAGCTTGCGGGGGGCCCCCTACGAGCAGTACTTC,CASSLRGAPYEQYF
-,TRBJ1-6,few,TRBV19,TGTGCCAGCTGCAGGGGTAATTCACCCCTCCACTTT,CASCRGNSPLHF
TRBD2,TRBJ2-1,-,TRBV7-6,TGTGCCAGCAGCTCCCAGGCGGGGGTCAACAATGAGCAGTTCTTC,CASSSQAGVNNEQFF
TRBD1,TRBJ2-7,-,TRBV6-5,TGTGCCAGCAGTAAATCCGGGACAGGATACTACGAGCAGTACTTC,CASSKSGTGYYEQYF
TRBD1,TRBJ1-4,once,TRBV4-1,TGCGCCAGCAGCCAAGTCGGGACAGGGATAGAGTCTGAAAAACTGTTTTTT,CASSQVGTGIESEKLFF
-,TRBJ1-2,-,TRBV6-1,TGTGCCAGCAGTGAATCTCACTCTCCCCGTTATGGCTACACCTTC,CASSESHSPRYGYTF
-,TRBJ1-2,-,TRBV9,TGTGCCAGCAGCGTAGATGGGACAAGTGTTTGGTCAGGCTACACCTTC,CASSVDGTSVWSGYTF
-,TRBJ2-6,-,TRBV7-6,TGTGCCAGCAGCAGACAGAGCTCTGGGGCCAACGTCCTGACTTTC,CASSRQSSGANVLTF
-,TRBJ2-7,-,TRBV6-1,TGTGCCAGCAGTAGCCCGACTAGTAACGAGCAGTACTTC,CASSSPTSNEQYF
-,TRBJ1-6,-,TRBV19,TGTGCCAGTAGTAAAAACAGGGTTCAAAGCTCCTATAATTCACCCCTCCACTTT,CASSKNRVQSSYNSPLHF
TRBD2,TRBJ2-1,-,TRBV2,TGTGCCAGCAAAGGGACTAGTAACTATGAGCAGTTCTTC,CASKGTSNYEQFF
-,TRBJ2-1,-,TRBV7-9,TGTGCCAGCAGCCCAGAGGGTGAGCAGTTCTTC,CASSPEGEQFF
-,TRBJ2-7,few,TRBV19,TGTGCCAGTAGTTTCGAGGGGGTAGGCTACGAGCAGTACTTC,CASSFEGVGYEQYF
TRBD1,TRBJ1-1,-,TRBV7-9,TGTGCCAGCAGCTCAATCGACAGGGTCATGAACACTGAAGCTTTCTTT,CASSSIDRVMNTEAFF
TRBD1,TRBJ1-1,-,TRBV9,TGTGCCAGCAGCGCAAACAGGGGTAAAGACACTGAAGCTTTCTTT,CASSANRGKDTEAFF
TRBD2,TRBJ2-7,few,TRBV6-5,TGTGCCAGCAGTTACTATTCTAGCGGGAGTCTCTACGAGCAGTACTTC,CASSYYSSGSLYEQYF
TRBD2,TRBJ2-5,once,TRBV5-1,TGCGCCAGCAGCTCCCTTCCGTGGCGGGAGGAAGAGACCCAGTACTTC,CASSSLPWREEETQYF
-,TRBJ2-1,-,TRBV14,TGTGCCAGCAGCCAAGTTTTGGGGGGAGCGTACAATGAGCAGTTCTTC,CASSQVLGGAYNEQFF
-,TRBJ2-2,-,TRBV4-3,TGCGCCAGCAGCCAAGACCGGGTCCCGAACACCGGGGAGCTGTTTTTT,CASSQDRVPNTGELFF
TRBD2,TRBJ2-5,-,TRBV5-4,TGTGCCATCACCCCCGGGACTAAAGAGACCCAGTACTTC,CAITPGTKETQYF
TRBD1,TRBJ2-7,-,TRBV27,TGTGCCAGCAGTTTAAGGAGGACAGGTAACTACGAGCAGTACTTC,CASSLRRTGNYEQYF
-,TRBJ1-2,-,TRBV6-4,TGTGCCAGCAGTGACTCGAGGGGCTACACCTTC,CASSDSRGYTF
TRBD1,TRBJ1-2,-,TRBV7-9,TGTGCCAGCAGCTATACAGGGGAATGGGGAGTTAACTATGGCTACACCTTC,CASSYTGEWGVNYGYTF
TRBD1,TRBJ2-2,once,TRBV9,TGTGCCAGCAGGACGGGGACAGGTGGTCCCGGGGAGCTGTTTTTT,CASRTGTGGPGELFF
TRBD1,TRBJ2-1,-,TRBV6-5,TGTGCCAGCAGTCGACAGGGAGACGAGCAGTTCTTC,CASSRQGDEQFF
-,TRBJ1-3,-,TRBV4-3,TGCGCCAGCAGCCAGGAGGTGGGGACACTTGGAAACACCATATATTTT,CASSQEVGTLGNTIYF
TRBD1,TRBJ1-2,-,TRBV25-1,TGTGCCAGCAGCCCGGGACAGGGGAGCTATGGCTACACCTTC,CASSPGQGSYGYTF